This TCR beta chain was obtained from a study of blood T cell repertoires in COVID-19. Turning to the study itself: Samples of COVID-19 (acute and convalescent) were obtained from the United States, Italy and Spain.

Sequenced by immunoSEQ multiplex PCR; TCRdb stores in-frame clones only, minus some. The data hold 150,000 to 250,000 clones, with 94% observed a single time. The V gene's germline CDR1 is MNHEY and CDR2 SVGAGI. V lost 5 bases to trimming and J lost 8 bases; unmatched junction nucleotides: 11. The CDR3 is 14 amino acids. Material: peripheral blood. The receptor was derived from a man younger than 40 with COVID-19, enrolled during active disease. The chain has TRBV6-5 and TRBJ1-1; 7 bases fit TRBD1. The CDR3 loop is CASSHGQAQGEAFF. CDR3 in DNA: TGTGCCAGCAGTCACGGACAGGCCCAAGGGGAAGCTTTCTTT.